A single T cell receptor (beta chain) is shown here with its context. What it binds is not known. The entry originates in a study of T cell responses to AZD1222 COVID-19 vaccine. Broader study findings: Clonal diversity was possibly underestimated; the donors were predominantly white British and more often female.

TCRdb keeps only in-frame clones here, not all; method: immunoSEQ multiplex PCR. The sample includes roughly 100,000 clones, 80% to 90% of them seen just once. The sequencing here drew on peripheral blood, taken on day 0 of AZD1222 vaccination. The clonotype originates from an adult in good health.

The CDR3 reads CASSLYRKGAEQFF. The CDR3 coding sequence is TGTGCCAGCAGTTTATATCGGAAGGGGGCTGAGCAGTTCTTC. This chain connects TRBV27 to TRBJ2-1; 7 bases agree with TRBD1. This CDR3 is built from 14 residues. J lost 9 bases, V lost 1 base, and 6 bases had no gene match. Germline V gene sequence: CDR1 MNHEY, CDR2 SMNVEV (reference sequence).